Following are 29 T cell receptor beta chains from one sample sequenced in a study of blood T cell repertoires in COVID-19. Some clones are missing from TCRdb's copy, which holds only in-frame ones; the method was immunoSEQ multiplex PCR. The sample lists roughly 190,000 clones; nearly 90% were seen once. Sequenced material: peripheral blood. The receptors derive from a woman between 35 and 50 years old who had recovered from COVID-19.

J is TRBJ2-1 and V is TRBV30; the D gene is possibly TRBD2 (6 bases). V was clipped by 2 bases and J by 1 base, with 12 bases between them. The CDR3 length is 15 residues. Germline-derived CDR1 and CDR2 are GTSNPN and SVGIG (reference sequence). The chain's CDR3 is CAWSYRGLSYNEQFF. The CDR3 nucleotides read TGTGCCTGGAGTTACCGAGGACTATCCTACAATGAGCAGTTCTTC.

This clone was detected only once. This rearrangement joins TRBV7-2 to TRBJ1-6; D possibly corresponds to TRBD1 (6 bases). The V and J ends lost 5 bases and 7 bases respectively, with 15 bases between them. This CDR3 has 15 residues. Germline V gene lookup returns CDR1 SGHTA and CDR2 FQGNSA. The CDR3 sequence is CASSPGVGLNSPLHF. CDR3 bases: TGTGCCAGCAGCCCAGGGGTGGGGTTGAATTCACCCCTCCACTTT.

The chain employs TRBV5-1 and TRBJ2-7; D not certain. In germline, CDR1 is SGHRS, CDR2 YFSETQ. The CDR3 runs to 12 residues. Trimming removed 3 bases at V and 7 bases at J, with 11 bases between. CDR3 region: CASSSNWREQYF. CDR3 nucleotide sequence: TGCGCCAGCAGCTCCAACTGGCGGGAGCAGTACTTC.

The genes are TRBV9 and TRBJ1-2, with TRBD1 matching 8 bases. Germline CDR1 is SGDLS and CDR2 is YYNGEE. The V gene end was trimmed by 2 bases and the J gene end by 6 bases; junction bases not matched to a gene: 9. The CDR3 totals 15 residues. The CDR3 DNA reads TGTGCCAGCAGCGTCCCGAAACAGGGGGGAGATGGCTACACCTTC. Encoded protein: CASSVPKQGGDGYTF.

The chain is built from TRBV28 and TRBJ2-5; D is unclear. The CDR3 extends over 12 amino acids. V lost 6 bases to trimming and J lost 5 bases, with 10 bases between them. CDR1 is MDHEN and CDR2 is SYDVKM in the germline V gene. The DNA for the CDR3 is TGTGCCAGCAGCACATTTTTGGAGACCCAGTACTTC. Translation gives CASSTFLETQYF.

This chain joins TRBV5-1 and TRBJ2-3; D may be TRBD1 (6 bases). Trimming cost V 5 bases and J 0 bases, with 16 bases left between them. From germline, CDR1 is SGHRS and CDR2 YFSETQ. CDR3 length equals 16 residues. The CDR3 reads CASREGQGSSTDTQYF. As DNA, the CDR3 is TGCGCCAGCAGAGAGGGCCAGGGGTCTAGCACAGATACGCAGTATTTT. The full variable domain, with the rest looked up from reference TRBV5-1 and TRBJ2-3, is KAGVTQTPRYLIKTRGQQVTLSCSPISGHRSVSWYQQTPGQGLQFLFEYFSETQRNKGNFPGRFSGRQFSNSRSEMNVSTLELGDSALYLCASREGQGSSTDTQYFGPGTRLTVL.

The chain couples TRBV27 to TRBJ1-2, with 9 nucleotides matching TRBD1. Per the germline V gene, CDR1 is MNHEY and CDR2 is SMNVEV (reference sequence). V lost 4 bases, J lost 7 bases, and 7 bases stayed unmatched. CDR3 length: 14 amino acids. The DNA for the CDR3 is TGTGCCAGCAGTTCGCGACAGGGGGGGTTTGGCTACACCTTC. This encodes CASSSRQGGFGYTF.

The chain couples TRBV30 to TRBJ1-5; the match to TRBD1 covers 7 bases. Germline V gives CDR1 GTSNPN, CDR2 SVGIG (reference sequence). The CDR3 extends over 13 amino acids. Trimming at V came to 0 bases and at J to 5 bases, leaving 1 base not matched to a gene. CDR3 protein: CAWSVTGYQPQHF. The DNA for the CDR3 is TGTGCCTGGAGTGTGACAGGGTATCAGCCCCAGCATTTT.

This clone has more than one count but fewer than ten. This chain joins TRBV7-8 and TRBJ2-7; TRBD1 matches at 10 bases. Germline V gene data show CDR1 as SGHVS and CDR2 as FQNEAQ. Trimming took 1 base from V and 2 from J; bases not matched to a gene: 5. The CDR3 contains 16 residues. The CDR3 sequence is CASSLGAGTGAYEQYF. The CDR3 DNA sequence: TGTGCCAGCAGCTTAGGGGCCGGGACAGGGGCCTACGAGCAGTACTTC. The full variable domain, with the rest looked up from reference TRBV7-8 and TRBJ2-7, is GAGVSQSPRYKVAKRGQDVALRCDPISGHVSLFWYQQALGQGPEFLTYFQNEAQLDKSGLPSDRFFAERPEGSVSTLKIQRTQQEDSAVYLCASSLGAGTGAYEQYFGPGTRLTVT.

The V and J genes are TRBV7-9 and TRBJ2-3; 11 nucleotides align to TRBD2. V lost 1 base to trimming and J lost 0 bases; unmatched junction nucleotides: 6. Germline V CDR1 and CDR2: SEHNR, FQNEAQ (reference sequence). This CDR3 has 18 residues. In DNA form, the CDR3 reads TGTGCCAGCAGCTTAGATCCCTGGACTAGCGGGAGCACAGATACGCAGTATTTT. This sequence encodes CASSLDPWTSGSTDTQYF.

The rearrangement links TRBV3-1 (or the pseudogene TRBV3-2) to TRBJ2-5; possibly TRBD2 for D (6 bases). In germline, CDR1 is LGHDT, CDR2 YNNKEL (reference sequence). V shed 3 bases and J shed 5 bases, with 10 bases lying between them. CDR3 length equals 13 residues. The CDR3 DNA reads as TGTGCCAGCAGCCAGGGCGGGATGGAGACCCAGTACTTC. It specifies CASSQGGMETQYF.

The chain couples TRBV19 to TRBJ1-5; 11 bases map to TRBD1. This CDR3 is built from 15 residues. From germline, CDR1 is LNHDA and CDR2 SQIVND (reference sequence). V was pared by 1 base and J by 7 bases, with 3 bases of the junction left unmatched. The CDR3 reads CASSIVGQGAQPQHF. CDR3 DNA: TGTGCCAGTAGTATAGTCGGACAGGGGGCACAGCCCCAGCATTTT.

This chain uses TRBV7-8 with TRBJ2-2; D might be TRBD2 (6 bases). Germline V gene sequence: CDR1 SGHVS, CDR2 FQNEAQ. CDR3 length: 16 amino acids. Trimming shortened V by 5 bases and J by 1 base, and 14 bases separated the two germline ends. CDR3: CASSQWETRNTGELFF. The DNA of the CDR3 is TGTGCCAGCAGCCAATGGGAGACTAGGAACACCGGGGAGCTGTTTTTT.

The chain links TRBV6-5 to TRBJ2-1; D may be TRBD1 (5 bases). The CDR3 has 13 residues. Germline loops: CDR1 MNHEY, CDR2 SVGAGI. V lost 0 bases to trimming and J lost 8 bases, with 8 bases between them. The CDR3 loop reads CASSYSQGYEQFF. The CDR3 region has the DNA TGTGCCAGCAGTTACTCCCAGGGTTATGAGCAGTTCTTC.

The CDR3: CASSLTGRYPTSQYF. The CDR3 DNA sequence: TGTGCCAGCAGTTTGACAGGCCGATATCCTACGTCGCAGTACTTC. The J gene is TRBJ2-7, the V gene TRBV28, with D perhaps TRBD1 (6 bases). The CDR3 spans 15 residues. V was pared by 3 bases and J by 9 bases, with 21 bases between. Germline values: CDR1 MDHEN, CDR2 SYDVKM.

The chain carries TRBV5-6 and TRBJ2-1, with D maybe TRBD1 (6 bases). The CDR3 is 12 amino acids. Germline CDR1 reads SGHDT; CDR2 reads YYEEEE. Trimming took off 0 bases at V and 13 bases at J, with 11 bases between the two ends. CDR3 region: CASSLARTEQFF. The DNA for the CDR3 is TGTGCCAGCAGCTTGGCCCGGACAGAACAGTTCTTC. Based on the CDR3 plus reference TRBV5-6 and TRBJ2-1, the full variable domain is DAGVTQSPTHLIKTRGQQVTLRCSPKSGHDTVSWYQQALGQGPQFIFQYYEEEERQRGNFPDRFSGHQFPNYSSELNVNALLLGDSALYLCASSLARTEQFFGPGTRLTVL.

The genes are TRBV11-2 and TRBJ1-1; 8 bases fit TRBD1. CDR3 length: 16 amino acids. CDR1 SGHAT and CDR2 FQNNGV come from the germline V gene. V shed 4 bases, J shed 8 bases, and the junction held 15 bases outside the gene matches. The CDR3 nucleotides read TGTGCCAGCAGCTCTTGGACAGGGTCTGACGGAACGGAAGCTTTCTTT. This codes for CASSSWTGSDGTEAFF.

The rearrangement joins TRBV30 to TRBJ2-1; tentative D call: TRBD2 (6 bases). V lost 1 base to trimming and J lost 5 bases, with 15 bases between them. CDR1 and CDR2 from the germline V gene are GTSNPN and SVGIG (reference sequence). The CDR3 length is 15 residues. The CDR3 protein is CAWSGASDYHNEQFF. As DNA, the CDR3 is TGTGCCTGGAGTGGGGCCTCGGACTACCACAATGAGCAGTTCTTC.

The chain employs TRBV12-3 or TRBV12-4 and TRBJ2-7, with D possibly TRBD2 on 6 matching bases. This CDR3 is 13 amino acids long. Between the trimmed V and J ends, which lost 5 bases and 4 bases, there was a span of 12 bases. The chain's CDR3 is CASSLGSGYEQYF. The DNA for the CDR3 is TGTGCCAGCAGTCTGGGTAGCGGTTACGAGCAGTACTTC.

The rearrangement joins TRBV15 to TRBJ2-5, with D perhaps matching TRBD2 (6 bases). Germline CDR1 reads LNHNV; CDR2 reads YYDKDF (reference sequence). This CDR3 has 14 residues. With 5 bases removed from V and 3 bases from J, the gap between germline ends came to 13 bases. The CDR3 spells CATSRSGTEETQYF. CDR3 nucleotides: TGTGCCACCAGCCGATCCGGGACTGAAGAGACCCAGTACTTC.

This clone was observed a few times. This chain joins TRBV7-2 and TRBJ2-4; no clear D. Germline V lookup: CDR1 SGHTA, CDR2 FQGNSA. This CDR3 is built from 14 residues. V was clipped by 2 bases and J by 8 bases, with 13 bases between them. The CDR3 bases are TGTGCCAGCAGCTTAATTACATTTGAGGACATTCAGTACTTC. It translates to CASSLITFEDIQYF.

CDR3 DNA sequence: TGCGCCAGCAGCTTCGAGTCGACTAGCGGGAGCTTCGGGGAGCTGTTTTTT. Encoded protein: CASSFESTSGSFGELFF. V gene TRBV5-1 combines with J gene TRBJ2-2; 12 nucleotides match TRBD2. From germline, CDR1 is SGHRS and CDR2 YFSETQ. This CDR3 region has 17 residues. V trimming: 2 bases; J trimming: 7 bases; junction bases outside the gene matches: 9.

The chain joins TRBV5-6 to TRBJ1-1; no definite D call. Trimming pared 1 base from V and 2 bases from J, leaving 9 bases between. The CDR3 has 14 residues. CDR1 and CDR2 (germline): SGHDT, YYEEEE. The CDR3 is CASSLWAANTEAFF. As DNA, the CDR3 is TGTGCCAGCAGCTTGTGGGCAGCTAACACTGAAGCTTTCTTT.

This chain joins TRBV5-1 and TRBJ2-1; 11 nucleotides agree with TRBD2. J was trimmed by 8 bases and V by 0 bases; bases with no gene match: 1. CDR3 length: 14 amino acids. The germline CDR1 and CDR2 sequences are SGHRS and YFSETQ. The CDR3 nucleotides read TGCGCCAGCAGCTTGGGGGGACTAGCGGATGAGCAGTTCTTC. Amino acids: CASSLGGLADEQFF.

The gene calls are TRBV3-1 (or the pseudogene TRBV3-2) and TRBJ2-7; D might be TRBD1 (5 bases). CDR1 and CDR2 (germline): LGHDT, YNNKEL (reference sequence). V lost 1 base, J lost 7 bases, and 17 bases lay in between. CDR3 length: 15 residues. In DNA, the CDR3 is TGTGCCAGCAGCCAAGGATTTATAGGGGCATGGGAGCAGTACTTC. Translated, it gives CASSQGFIGAWEQYF.

This chain's CDR3 is CASEGQHSNQPQHF. The CDR3 DNA reads TGTGCCAGCGAAGGACAACATAGCAATCAGCCCCAGCATTTT. The chain uses TRBV7-2 and TRBJ1-5; TRBD1 is a possible D gene (5 bases). The length of the CDR3 is 14 residues. Trimming took 8 bases from V and 0 from J, leaving 11 bases between them. Germline CDR1 SGHTA, CDR2 FQGNSA. Using reference TRBV7-2 and TRBJ1-5 for the parts outside the CDR3, the full variable domain is GAGVSQSPSNKVTEKGKDVELRCDPISGHTALYWYRQSLGQGLEFLIYFQGNSAPDKSGLPSDRFSAERTGGSVSTLTIQRTQQEDSAVYLCASEGQHSNQPQHFGDGTRLSIL.

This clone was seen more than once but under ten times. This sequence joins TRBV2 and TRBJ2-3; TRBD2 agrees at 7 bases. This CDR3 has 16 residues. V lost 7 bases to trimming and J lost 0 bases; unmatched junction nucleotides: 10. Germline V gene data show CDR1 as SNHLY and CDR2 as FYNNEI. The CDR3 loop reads CASNIRGGSSTDTQYF. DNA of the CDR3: TGTGCCAGCAATATAAGGGGAGGGTCTAGCACAGATACGCAGTATTTT.

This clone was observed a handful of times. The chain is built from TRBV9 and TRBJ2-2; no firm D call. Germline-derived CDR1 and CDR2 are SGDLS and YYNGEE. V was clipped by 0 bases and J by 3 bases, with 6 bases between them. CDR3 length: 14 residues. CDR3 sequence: CASSVALHTGELFF. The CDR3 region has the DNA TGTGCCAGCAGCGTAGCTCTCCACACCGGGGAGCTGTTTTTT.

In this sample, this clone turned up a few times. The CDR3 here is CASSPTSPGLKYIQYF. The CDR3 nucleotides are TGTGCCAGCTCACCAACGTCCCCGGGACTTAAGTACATTCAGTACTTC. The V and J genes are TRBV18 and TRBJ2-4; perhaps TRBD2 as D (6 bases). Trimming took off 2 bases at V and 8 bases at J, with 19 bases between the two ends. This CDR3 spans 16 amino acids. Germline assignment: CDR1 KGHSH and CDR2 LQKENI.